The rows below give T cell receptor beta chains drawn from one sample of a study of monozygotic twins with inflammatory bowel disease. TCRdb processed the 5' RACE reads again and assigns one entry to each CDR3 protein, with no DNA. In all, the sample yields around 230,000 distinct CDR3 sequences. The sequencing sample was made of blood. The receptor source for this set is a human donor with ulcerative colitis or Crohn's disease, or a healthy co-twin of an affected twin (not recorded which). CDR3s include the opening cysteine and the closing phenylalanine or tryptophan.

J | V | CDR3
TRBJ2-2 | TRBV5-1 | CASSFSMKRNTGELFF
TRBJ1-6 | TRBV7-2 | CASSLGGDSPLHF
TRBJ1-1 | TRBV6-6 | CASRRADTEAFF
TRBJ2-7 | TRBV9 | CASSVQGESEQYF
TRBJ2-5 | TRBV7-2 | CASSSGGVKETQYF
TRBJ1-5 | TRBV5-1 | CASSRQGGVEPQHF
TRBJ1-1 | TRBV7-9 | CASSLHKDTEAFF
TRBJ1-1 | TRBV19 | CASRNPPGQMNTEAFF
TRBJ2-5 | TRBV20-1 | CSVRGGDSRETQYF
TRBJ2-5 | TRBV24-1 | CATSSTDVQETQYF
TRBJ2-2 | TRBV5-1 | CASRRPGDMNTGELFF
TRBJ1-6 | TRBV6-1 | CASRPGTGVSPLHF
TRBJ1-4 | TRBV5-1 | CASSPEGIGNEKLFF
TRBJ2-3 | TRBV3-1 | CASSQDSSTDTQYF
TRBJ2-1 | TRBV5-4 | CASSFPPGQGSYNEQFF
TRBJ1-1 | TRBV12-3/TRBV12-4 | CASSWGRPRDTEAFF
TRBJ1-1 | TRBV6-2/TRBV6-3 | CASSYSGWAAEAFF
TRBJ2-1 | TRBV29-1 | CSSQFGGPYNEQFF
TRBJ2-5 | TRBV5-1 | CASTGGASQETQYF
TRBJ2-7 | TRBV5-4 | CASSSPGTDYEQYF
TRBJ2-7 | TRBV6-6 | CASSYQQGLEQYF
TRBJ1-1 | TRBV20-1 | CSAYDRVMNTEAFF
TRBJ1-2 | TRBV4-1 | CASSQEWGDGYTF
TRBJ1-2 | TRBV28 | CASSNSGNGYTF
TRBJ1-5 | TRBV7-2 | CASSLVPGPLSNQPQHF
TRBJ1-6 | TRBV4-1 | CASSNAGVGYNSPLHF
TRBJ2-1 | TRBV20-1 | CSARTLLPRSVYNEQFF
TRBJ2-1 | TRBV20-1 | CSAKPWTSGGLTEQFF
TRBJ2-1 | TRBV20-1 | CSARHGAGDSYNEQFF
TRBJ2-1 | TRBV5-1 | CASSFRRGHNEQFF
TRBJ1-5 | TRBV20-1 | CSATGVHQPQHF
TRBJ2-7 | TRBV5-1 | CASSLFSGSSYEQYF
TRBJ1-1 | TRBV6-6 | CAVHDQNTEAFF
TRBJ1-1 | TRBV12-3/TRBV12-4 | CASSGGGARTEAFF
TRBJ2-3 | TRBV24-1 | CATSASRELTDTQYF
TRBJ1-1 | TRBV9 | CASSVGWGAEGLNTEAFF
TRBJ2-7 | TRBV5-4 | CASSLARQSNYEQYF
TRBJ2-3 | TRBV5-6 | CASSPVGAGGTDTQYF
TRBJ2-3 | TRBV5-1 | CASSQGTGFFDTQYF
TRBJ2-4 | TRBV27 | CASSFSYGGDIQYF
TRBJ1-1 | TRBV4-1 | CASSQVNTEAFF
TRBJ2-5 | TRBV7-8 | CASPGDRNKETQYF
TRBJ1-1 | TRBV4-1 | CASSQDGRDTEAFF
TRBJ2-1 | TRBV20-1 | CSARLSAYNEQFF
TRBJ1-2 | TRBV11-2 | CASSLDFLAGHGYTF
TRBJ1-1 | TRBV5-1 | CASRRVSDSNTEAFF
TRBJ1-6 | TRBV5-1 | CASSLGRLTSYNSPLHF
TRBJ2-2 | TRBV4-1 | CASSGGTSLTGELFF
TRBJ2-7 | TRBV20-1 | CSAGSGQGIYEQYF
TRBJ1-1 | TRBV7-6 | CASSLDSSNTEAFF
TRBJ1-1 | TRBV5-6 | CASSYRGGSYTEAFF